The present T cell receptor beta chain was sequenced within a study of spatial heterogeneity in lung cancer. Study results and limitations: Mutation tallies in tumors tracked expanded intratumoral alpha and beta TCR counts.

In the library, each TCR cDNA molecule bore its own unique molecular identifier. TCRdb analysed the 5' RACE reads with MiXCR anew, one entry per CDR3 protein. The sample contains about 5,600 distinct CDR3 sequences, about 7.7% of which appear only once. The time point: sample taken at primary tumor resection. Untreated early-stage non-small cell lung cancer patients, fewer than 85 in total, were the donors. The sequenced material consisted of unsorted whole RNA from tumor, nontumor lung or frozen PBMC. Regarding this clonotype: Its antigen remains unknown.

The TCR sequence derives from a female donor with early-stage non-small cell lung cancer. Sequenced material: lung tumor tissue, taken at surgery.

CDR3 in DNA: TGTGCCAGCAGCTTAGCTTGGACAGGGAATCAGCCCCAGCATTTT. Translating it yields CASSLAWTGNQPQHF. The genes are TRBV7-8 and TRBJ1-5; TRBD1 agrees at 8 bases. The CDR3 is 15 residues long. V shed 0 bases and J 4 bases; nucleotides not matched to a gene: 2. Germline V gene lookup returns CDR1 SGHVS and CDR2 FQNEAQ.